Each of the 26 T cell receptor beta chains below was sequenced from the same sample in a study of blood T cell repertoires in COVID-19. Clones were sequenced by immunoSEQ multiplex PCR, and TCRdb holds only the in-frame ones, with some missing. This table has more than 350,000 clones, roughly 88% appearing once. Sequences were obtained from PBMCs or T cells enriched from blood (not recorded which). Receptors were obtained from a woman aged 18-29 years who had been exposed to COVID-19.

The V and J genes are TRBV5-1 and TRBJ1-1; D is possibly TRBD1 (5 bases). From germline, CDR1 is SGHRS and CDR2 YFSETQ. V was clipped by 4 bases and J by 4 bases, with 17 bases between them. This CDR3 comprises 15 residues. CDR3 nucleotide sequence: TGCGCCAGCAGCCCGCGGGTAGGGGAGGCCACTGAAGCTTTCTTT. Amino acid sequence: CASSPRVGEATEAFF.

The chain is built from TRBV18 and TRBJ1-6; no clear D gene. CDR3 length: 14 residues. Trimming took off 0 bases at V and 6 bases at J, with 6 bases between the two ends. CDR1 and CDR2 (germline): KGHSH, LQKENI. In DNA, the CDR3 is TGTGCCAGCTCACCACCGGGCATTAATTCACCCCTCCACTTT. It is translated as CASSPPGINSPLHF.

The chain couples TRBV6-5 to TRBJ1-5, with D unresolved. Trimming left V 0 bases short and J 7 bases short, with 10 bases between. CDR1 MNHEY and CDR2 SVGAGI come from the germline V gene. The CDR3 has 14 residues. The CDR3 nucleotides read TGTGCCAGCAGTTACTCAAGGGAGGGACAGCCCCAGCATTTT. The encoded protein is CASSYSREGQPQHF.

J is TRBJ1-5 and V is TRBV5-8; D not resolved. CDR1 and CDR2 from the germline V gene are SGHTS and YDEGEE. V gave up 7 bases and J gave up 6 bases, with 23 bases separating them. This CDR3 is built from 16 residues. CDR3 sequence: CASERGVSVLGQPQHF. As DNA, the CDR3 is TGTGCCAGCGAGCGCGGGGTTTCGGTATTGGGTCAGCCCCAGCATTTT.

The chain carries TRBV6-1 and TRBJ2-5; 10 nucleotides agree with TRBD2. The germline CDR1 and CDR2 sequences are MNHNS and SASEGT. Trimming cost V 5 bases and J 4 bases; bases outside gene matches: 10. CDR3 size: 16 residues. The CDR3 loop reads CASSKERGGRGETQYF. CDR3 nucleotides: TGTGCCAGCAGTAAAGAGCGGGGGGGCCGGGGAGAGACCCAGTACTTC.

A single count supports this clone. The germline gene is not matched at one end of the junction; a read error may be the cause. The chain links TRBV12-3 or TRBV12-4 to TRBJ2-7; TRBD1 aligns across 8 bases. This CDR3 region has 11 residues. This chain's CDR3 is CASSLGTGMHF. CDR3 DNA: TGTGCCAGCAGTTTAGGGACAGGGATGCACTTC.

The chain employs TRBV7-9 and TRBJ1-2, with TRBD1 matching over 9 bases. Germline CDR1 SEHNR, CDR2 FQNEAQ (reference sequence). This CDR3 has 15 residues. The V gene end was trimmed by 4 bases and the J gene end by 2 bases; junction bases not matched to a gene: 5. This chain's CDR3 is CASSSGQGSNYGYTF. The CDR3 DNA sequence: TGTGCCAGCAGCTCCGGACAGGGGTCGAACTATGGCTACACCTTC.

The chain links TRBV6-5 to TRBJ2-7; TRBD2 agrees at 7 bases. The germline V gene encodes CDR1 MNHEY and CDR2 SVGAGI. CDR3 length: 15 amino acids. V was clipped by 5 bases and J by 1 base; unmatched bases: 8. Here the CDR3 DNA reads TGTGCCAGCAGTCCCCAGCGGACTAGTTCCTACGAGCAGTACTTC. It specifies CASSPQRTSSYEQYF.

In its sample, this clone was seen many times. This chain joins TRBV24-1 and TRBJ1-2; D is ambiguous. Germline-derived CDR1 and CDR2 are KGHDR and SFDVKD. V lost 10 bases and J 0 bases, leaving 8 bases between the germline ends. CDR3 length: 12 residues. CDR3 protein: CATHSPNYGYTF. Here the CDR3 DNA reads TGTGCCACTCACTCCCCTAACTATGGCTACACCTTC.

V and J are TRBV4-2 and TRBJ2-1; 8 positions agree with TRBD2. The CDR3 has 15 residues. After removal of 2 bases from V and 3 bases from J, the junction contained 3 bases not matched to a gene. In germline, CDR1 is LGHNA, CDR2 YNFKEQ. CDR3 sequence reads: CASSQTGGLYNEQFF. In DNA form, the CDR3 reads TGTGCCAGCAGCCAAACGGGGGGGCTCTACAATGAGCAGTTCTTC.

V is TRBV2 and J is TRBJ2-3; 9 bases agree with TRBD2. V was pared by 8 bases and J by 2 bases, with 17 bases of the junction left unmatched. The CDR3 extends over 18 amino acids. The germline gives CDR1 SNHLY, CDR2 FYNNEI. For the CDR3, the DNA is TGTGCCAGCTGGTGGCTAGCGGGAACCAACACATACACAGATACGCAGTATTTT. Protein product: CASWWLAGTNTYTDTQYF.

V gene TRBV2 combines with J gene TRBJ2-1; tentative D call: TRBD1 (6 bases). V lost 9 bases and J lost 6, with 18 bases in between. The CDR3 loop spans 14 amino acids. The germline V gene encodes CDR1 SNHLY and CDR2 FYNNEI. CDR3 coding DNA: TGTGCCAGGACAGGCCCAAAAGTAGCCAATGAGCAGTTCTTC. It is translated as CARTGPKVANEQFF.

This chain links TRBV27 with TRBJ2-2; the match to TRBD1 covers 8 bases. Germline lookup yields CDR1 MNHEY and CDR2 SMNVEV (reference sequence). This CDR3 comprises 16 residues. V was pared by 5 bases and J by 0 bases, with 5 bases of the junction left unmatched. CDR3 sequence: CASSPTGVSNTGELFF. The CDR3 DNA follows: TGTGCCAGCAGTCCGACAGGGGTTTCGAACACCGGGGAGCTGTTTTTT.

This clone appeared a single time. The rearrangement links TRBV6-5 to TRBJ2-7; the match to TRBD2 covers 12 bases. After removal of 0 bases from V and 3 bases from J, the junction contained 3 bases not matched to a gene. Germline V gene sequence: CDR1 MNHEY, CDR2 SVGAGI. The length of the CDR3 is 16 residues. The CDR3 spells CASSYSLLAGGYEQYF. CDR3 in DNA: TGTGCCAGCAGTTACTCCTTACTAGCGGGGGGCTACGAGCAGTACTTC.

This clone was seen only once. The chain uses TRBV29-1 and TRBJ2-5; D uncertain. Per germline, CDR1 SQVTM and CDR2 ANQGSEA. V was clipped by 6 bases and J by 3 bases, with 5 bases between them. The CDR3 extends over 10 amino acids. For the CDR3, the DNA is TGCAGCGTCCGGGAAGAGACCCAGTACTTC. Amino acid sequence: CSVREETQYF. Full variable domain (missing parts from reference TRBV29-1 and TRBJ2-5): SAVISQKPSRDICQRGTSLTIQCQVDSQVTMMFWYRQQPGQSLTLIATANQGSEATYESGFVIDKFPISRPNLTFSTLTVSNMSPEDSSIYLCSVREETQYFGPGTRLLVL.

This rearrangement joins TRBV28 to TRBJ2-5, with 9 bases fitting TRBD1. The V gene end was trimmed by 6 bases and the J gene end by 8 bases; junction bases not matched to a gene: 4. There are 12 residues in the CDR3. Germline V CDR1 and CDR2: MDHEN, SYDVKM. In DNA, the CDR3 is TGTGCCAGCAGGCAAACAGGGGGCACCCAGTACTTC. It encodes CASRQTGGTQYF. The entire variable domain, with the rest obtained from reference TRBV28 and TRBJ2-5, is as follows: DVKVTQSSRYLVKRTGEKVFLECVQDMDHENMFWYRQDPGLGLRLIYFSYDVKMKEKGDIPEGYSVSREKKERFSLILESASTNQTSMYLCASRQTGGTQYFGPGTRLLVL.

The chain has TRBV9 and TRBJ1-1; 7 bases agree with TRBD1. Germline V gives CDR1 SGDLS, CDR2 YYNGEE. This CDR3 region has 12 residues. V trimming: 4 bases; J trimming: 7 bases; junction bases outside the gene matches: 4. CDR3 nucleotide sequence: TGTGCCAGCAGCACCACAGGGGTTGAAGCTTTCTTT. Its protein product is CASSTTGVEAFF.

In its sample, this clone was seen once. At the DNA level, this CDR3 is encoded by other sequences in the same sample as well. The chain recombines TRBV29-1 with TRBJ2-7; D possibly corresponds to TRBD2 (5 bases). Germline-derived CDR1 and CDR2 are SQVTM and ANQGSEA. V lost 3 bases, J lost 3 bases, and 6 bases lay in between. The CDR3 sequence is 11 residues long. The CDR3 coding sequence is TGCAGCGTTGATGAGGGCTACGAGCAGTACTTC. It encodes CSVDEGYEQYF.

This clone was found a few times. The CDR3 DNA is TGTGCCAGCTCGAGGACAGGGGTCAACACTGAAGCTTTCTTT. As protein: CASSRTGVNTEAFF. J is TRBJ1-1 and V is TRBV18, with 9 bases lining up with TRBD1. Unmatched junction bases numbered 4, after V lost 6 bases and J lost 2 bases. The CDR3 covers 14 residues. Germline V gene lookup returns CDR1 KGHSH and CDR2 LQKENI.

The chain couples TRBV27 to TRBJ1-6; TRBD1 is a possible D gene (6 bases). With 6 bases removed from V and 6 bases from J, the gap between germline ends came to 15 bases. The length of the CDR3 is 15 residues. Germline CDR1 is MNHEY and CDR2 is SMNVEV (reference sequence). The CDR3 spells CASRATGIGNSPLHF. CDR3 DNA: TGTGCCAGCAGAGCTACAGGGATTGGTAATTCACCCCTCCACTTT.

The chain is built from TRBV15 and TRBJ2-7; D perhaps matches TRBD1 (5 bases). This CDR3 is 15 amino acids long. V gave up 0 bases and J gave up 2 bases, with 11 bases separating them. The germline V gene encodes CDR1 LNHNV and CDR2 YYDKDF (reference sequence). The CDR3, as DNA: TGTGCCACCAGCAGAGACGTGACAGAGGCCTACGAGCAGTACTTC. Protein sequence: CATSRDVTEAYEQYF.

V and J are TRBV27 and TRBJ1-2; D is possibly TRBD1 (6 bases). The V and J ends lost 6 bases and 7 bases respectively, with 18 bases between them. CDR3 size: 14 residues. CDR1 is MNHEY, CDR2 SMNVEV, per germline (reference sequence). The CDR3 sequence: CASSPEGGYGGYTF. CDR3 DNA sequence: TGTGCCAGCAGCCCCGAGGGGGGGTATGGTGGCTACACCTTC.

The chain employs TRBV5-1 and TRBJ1-4; D is perhaps TRBD1 (6 bases). The CDR3 sequence is 14 residues long. Looked up from germline, CDR1 is SGHRS and CDR2 is YFSETQ. V shed 0 bases and J shed 10 bases, with 13 bases lying between them. CDR3 nucleotides: TGCGCCAGCAGCTTGGACCAGGGGCAGGGAAAACTGTTTTTT. The encoded protein is CASSLDQGQGKLFF.

The gene calls are TRBV29-1 and TRBJ1-1; 8 bases align to TRBD1. The germline V gene encodes CDR1 SQVTM and CDR2 ANQGSEA. The V and J ends lost 7 bases and 0 bases, in that order; junction bases with no gene match: 4. This CDR3 is built from 13 residues. CDR3 DNA sequence: TGCAGCGGCCGGGACAGGATGAACACTGAAGCTTTCTTT. Its protein product is CSGRDRMNTEAFF.

This clone was counted a few times. V gene TRBV6-2 or TRBV6-3 combines with J gene TRBJ1-1; 7 positions agree with TRBD1. Germline V CDR1 and CDR2: MNHEY, SVGEGT. The trim removed 5 bases at V and 5 bases at J, leaving 5 bases unmatched. The CDR3 sequence is 13 residues long. The CDR3 DNA reads TGTGCCAGCAGTGACCCGGACAGGACTGAAGCTTTCTTT. As protein: CASSDPDRTEAFF.

The rearrangement joins TRBV6-2 or TRBV6-3 to TRBJ2-3, with D possibly being TRBD2 (6 bases). Germline CDR1 MNHEY, CDR2 SVGEGT. Trimming cost V 4 bases and J 1 base, with 15 bases left between them. The CDR3 extends over 16 amino acids. In nucleotides, the CDR3 is TGTGCCAGCAGTTCGATCCCGGGGGTCCGCACAGATACGCAGTATTTT. It encodes CASSSIPGVRTDTQYF.